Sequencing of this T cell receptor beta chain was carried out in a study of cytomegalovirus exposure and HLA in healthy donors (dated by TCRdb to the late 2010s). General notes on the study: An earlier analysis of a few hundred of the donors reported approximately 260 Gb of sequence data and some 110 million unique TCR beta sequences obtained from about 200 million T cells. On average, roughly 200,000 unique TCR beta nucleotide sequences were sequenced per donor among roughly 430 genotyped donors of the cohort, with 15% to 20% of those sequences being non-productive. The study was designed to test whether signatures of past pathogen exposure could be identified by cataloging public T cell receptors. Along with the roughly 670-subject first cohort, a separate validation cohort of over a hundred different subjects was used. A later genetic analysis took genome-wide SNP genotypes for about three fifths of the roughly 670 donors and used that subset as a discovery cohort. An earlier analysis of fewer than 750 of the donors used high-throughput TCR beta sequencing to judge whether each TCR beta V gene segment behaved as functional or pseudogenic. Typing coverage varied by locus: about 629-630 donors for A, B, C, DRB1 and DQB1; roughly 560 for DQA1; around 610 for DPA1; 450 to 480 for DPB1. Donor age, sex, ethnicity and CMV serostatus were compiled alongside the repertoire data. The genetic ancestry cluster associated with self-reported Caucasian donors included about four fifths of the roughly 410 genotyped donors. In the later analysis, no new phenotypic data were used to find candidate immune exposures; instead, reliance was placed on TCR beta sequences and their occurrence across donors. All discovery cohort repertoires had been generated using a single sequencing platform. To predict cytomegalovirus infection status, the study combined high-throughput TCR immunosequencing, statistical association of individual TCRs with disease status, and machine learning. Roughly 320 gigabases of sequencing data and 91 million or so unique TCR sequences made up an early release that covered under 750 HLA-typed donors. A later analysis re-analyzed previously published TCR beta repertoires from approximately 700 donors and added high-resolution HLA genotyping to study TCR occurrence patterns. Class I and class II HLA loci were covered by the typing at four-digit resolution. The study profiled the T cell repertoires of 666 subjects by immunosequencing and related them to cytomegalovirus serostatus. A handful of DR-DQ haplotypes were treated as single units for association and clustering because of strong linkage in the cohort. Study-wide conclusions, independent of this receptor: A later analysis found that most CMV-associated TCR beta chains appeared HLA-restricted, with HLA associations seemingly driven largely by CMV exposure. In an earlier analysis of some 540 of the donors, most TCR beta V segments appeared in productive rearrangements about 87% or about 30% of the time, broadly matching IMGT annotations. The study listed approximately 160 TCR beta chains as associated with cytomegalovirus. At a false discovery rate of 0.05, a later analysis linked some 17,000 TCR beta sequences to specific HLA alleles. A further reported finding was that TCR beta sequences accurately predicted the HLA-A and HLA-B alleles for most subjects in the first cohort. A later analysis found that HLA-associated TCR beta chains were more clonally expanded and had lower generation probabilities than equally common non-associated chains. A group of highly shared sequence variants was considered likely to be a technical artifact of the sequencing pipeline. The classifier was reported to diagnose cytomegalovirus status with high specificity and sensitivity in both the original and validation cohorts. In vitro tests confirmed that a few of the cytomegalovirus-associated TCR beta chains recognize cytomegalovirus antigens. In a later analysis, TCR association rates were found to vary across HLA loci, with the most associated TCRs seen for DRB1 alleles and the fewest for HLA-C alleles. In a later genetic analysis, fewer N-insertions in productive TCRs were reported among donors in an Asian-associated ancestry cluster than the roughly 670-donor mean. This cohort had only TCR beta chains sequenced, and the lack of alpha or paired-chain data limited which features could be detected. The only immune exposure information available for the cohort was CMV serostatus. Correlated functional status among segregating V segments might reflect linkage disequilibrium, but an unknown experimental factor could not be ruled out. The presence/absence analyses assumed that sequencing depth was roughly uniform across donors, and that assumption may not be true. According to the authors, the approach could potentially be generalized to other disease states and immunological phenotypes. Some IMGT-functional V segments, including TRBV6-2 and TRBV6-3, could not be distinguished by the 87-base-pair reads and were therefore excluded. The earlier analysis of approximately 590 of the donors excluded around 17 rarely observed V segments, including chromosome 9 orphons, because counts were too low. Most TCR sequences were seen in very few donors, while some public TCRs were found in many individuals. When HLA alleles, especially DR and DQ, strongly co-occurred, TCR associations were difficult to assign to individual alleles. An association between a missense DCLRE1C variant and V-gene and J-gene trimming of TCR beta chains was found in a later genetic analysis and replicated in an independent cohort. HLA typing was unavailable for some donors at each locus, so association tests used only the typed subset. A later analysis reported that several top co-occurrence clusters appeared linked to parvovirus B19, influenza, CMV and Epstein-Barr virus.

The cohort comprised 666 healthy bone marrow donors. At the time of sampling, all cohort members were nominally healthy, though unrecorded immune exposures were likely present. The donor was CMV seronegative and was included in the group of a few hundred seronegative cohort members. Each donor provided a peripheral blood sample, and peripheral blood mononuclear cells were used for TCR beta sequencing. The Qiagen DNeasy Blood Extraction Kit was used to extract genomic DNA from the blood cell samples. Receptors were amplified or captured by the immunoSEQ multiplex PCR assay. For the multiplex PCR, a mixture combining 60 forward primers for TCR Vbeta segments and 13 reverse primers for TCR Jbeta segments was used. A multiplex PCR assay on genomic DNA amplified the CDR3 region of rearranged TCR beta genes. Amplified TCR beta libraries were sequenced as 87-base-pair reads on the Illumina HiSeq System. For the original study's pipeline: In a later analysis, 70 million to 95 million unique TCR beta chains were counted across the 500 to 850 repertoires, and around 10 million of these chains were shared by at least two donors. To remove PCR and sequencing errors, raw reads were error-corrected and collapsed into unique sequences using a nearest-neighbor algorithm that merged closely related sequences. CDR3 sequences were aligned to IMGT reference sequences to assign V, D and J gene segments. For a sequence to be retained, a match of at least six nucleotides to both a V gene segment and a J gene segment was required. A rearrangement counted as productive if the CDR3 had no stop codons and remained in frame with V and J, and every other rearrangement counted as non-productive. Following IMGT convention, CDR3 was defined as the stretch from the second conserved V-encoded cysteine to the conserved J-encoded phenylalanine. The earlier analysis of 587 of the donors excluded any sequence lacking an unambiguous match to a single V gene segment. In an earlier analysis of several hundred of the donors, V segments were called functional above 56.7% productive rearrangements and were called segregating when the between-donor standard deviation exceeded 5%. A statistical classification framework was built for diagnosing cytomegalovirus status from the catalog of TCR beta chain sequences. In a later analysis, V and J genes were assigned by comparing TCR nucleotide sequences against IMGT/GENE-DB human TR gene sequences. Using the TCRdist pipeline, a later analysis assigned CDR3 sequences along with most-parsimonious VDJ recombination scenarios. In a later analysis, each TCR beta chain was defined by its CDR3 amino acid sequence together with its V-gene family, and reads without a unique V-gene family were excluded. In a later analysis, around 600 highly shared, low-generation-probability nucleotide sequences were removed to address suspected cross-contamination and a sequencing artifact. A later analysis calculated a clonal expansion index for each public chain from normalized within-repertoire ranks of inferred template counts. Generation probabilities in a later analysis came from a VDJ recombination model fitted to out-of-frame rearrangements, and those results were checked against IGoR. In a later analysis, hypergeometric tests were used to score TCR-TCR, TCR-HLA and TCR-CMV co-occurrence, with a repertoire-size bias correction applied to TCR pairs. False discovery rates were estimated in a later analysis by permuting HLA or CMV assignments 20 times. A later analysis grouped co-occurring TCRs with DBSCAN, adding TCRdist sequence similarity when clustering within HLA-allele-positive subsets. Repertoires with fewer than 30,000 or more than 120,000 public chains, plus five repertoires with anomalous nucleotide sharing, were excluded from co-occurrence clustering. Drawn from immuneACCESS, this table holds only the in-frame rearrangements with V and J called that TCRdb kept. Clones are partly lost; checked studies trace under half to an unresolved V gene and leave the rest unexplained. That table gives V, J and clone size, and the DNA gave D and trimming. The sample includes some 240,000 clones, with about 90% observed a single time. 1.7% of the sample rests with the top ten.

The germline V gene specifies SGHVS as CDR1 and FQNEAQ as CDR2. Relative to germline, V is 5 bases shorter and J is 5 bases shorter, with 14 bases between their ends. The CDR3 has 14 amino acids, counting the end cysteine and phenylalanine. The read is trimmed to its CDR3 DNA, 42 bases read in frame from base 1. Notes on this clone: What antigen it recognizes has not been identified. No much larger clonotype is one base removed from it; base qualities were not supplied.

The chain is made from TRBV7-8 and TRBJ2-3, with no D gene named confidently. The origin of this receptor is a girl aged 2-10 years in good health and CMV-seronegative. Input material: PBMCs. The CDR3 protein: CASSPTPLRDTQYF. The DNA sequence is TGTGCCAGCAGCCCAACCCCACTGAGAGATACGCAGTATTTT.